This T cell receptor beta chain was recovered during a study of cytomegalovirus exposure and HLA in healthy donors (TCRdb year 2017). Background on the whole study: An earlier analysis of several hundred of the donors reported over 250 Gb of sequence data and 117 million unique TCR beta sequences obtained from about 179 million T cells. Of the roughly 430 genotyped donors, about 84% fell in the genetic ancestry cluster associated with self-reported Caucasian donors. The aim of the study was to test whether cataloging public T cell receptors could identify signatures of past pathogen exposure. An early release covering 500 to 750 HLA-typed donors comprised about 300 gigabases of sequencing data and roughly 85 million unique TCR sequences. A later genetic analysis used genome-wide SNP genotypes for about 65% of the 666 donors, treating that subset as a discovery cohort. The study used immunosequencing to profile the T cell repertoires of 666 subjects and linked those repertoires to cytomegalovirus serostatus. HLA typing covered class I and class II loci at four-digit resolution. To study patterns of TCR occurrence, a later analysis re-analyzed previously published TCR beta repertoires from more than 550 donors and added high-resolution HLA genotyping. High-throughput TCR immunosequencing, statistical association of individual TCRs with disease status, and machine learning were combined to predict cytomegalovirus infection status. Every discovery cohort repertoire had been produced on one sequencing platform. Because of strong linkage in the cohort, five DR-DQ haplotypes were treated as single units for association and clustering. The number of donors typed differed by locus, with 629-630 for A, B, C, DRB1 and DQB1, approximately 500 for DQA1, nearly 610 for DPA1, and approximately 470 for DPB1. Donor age, sex, ethnicity and CMV serostatus were compiled together with the repertoire data. An earlier analysis of some 500 of the donors applied high-throughput TCR beta sequencing to assess whether each TCR beta V gene segment acted as functional or pseudogenic. In addition to the first cohort of approximately 670 subjects, a separate validation cohort of approximately 130 different subjects was used. Among some 410 genotyped donors of the cohort, an average of roughly 230,000 unique TCR beta nucleotide sequences was sequenced per donor, of which about 18% were non-productive. Rather than using new phenotypic data, the later analysis identified candidate immune exposures from TCR beta sequences and from how often those sequences occurred across donors. On the study overall, not on this receptor specifically: Compared with the approximately 710-donor mean, donors in an Asian-associated ancestry cluster had fewer N-insertions in productive TCRs, according to a later genetic analysis. The sequencing pipeline was judged likely to have produced a cluster of highly shared sequence variants as a technical artifact. This cohort had only TCR beta chains sequenced, and the lack of alpha or paired-chain data limited which features could be detected. A later analysis found that most CMV-associated TCR beta chains appeared HLA-restricted, with HLA associations seemingly driven largely by CMV exposure. The study gave a list of around 170 TCR beta chains associated with cytomegalovirus. The authors suggested that the approach could potentially be generalized to other disease states and immunological phenotypes. Assigning TCR associations to individual alleles was difficult when HLA alleles, especially DR and DQ, strongly co-occurred. Correlated functional status among segregating V segments might reflect linkage disequilibrium, but an unknown experimental factor could not be ruled out. Most TCR sequences were seen in very few donors, while some public TCRs were found in many individuals. Some IMGT-functional V segments, including TRBV6-2 and TRBV6-3, could not be distinguished by the 87-base-pair reads and were therefore excluded. HLA typing was unavailable for some donors at each locus, so association tests used only the typed subset. Because counts were too low, 15 to 20 rarely observed V segments, including chromosome 9 orphons, were excluded from the earlier analysis of around 640 of the donors. The classifier was reported to diagnose cytomegalovirus status with high specificity and sensitivity in both the original cohort and the validation cohort. Roughly uniform sequencing depth across donors was assumed in presence/absence analyses, although this assumption may not hold. In a later analysis, about 16,000 TCR beta sequences were associated with specific HLA alleles at a false discovery rate of 0.05. The only immune exposure information available for the cohort was CMV serostatus. In a later analysis, HLA-associated TCR beta chains were found to be more clonally expanded and to have lower generation probabilities than equally common non-associated chains. According to a later analysis, TCR association rates differed among HLA loci, with DRB1 alleles showing the most associated TCRs and HLA-C alleles showing the fewest. Broadly in line with IMGT annotations, most TCR beta V segments showed up in productive rearrangements about 87% or about 30% of the time in an earlier analysis of 587 of the donors. An association between a missense DCLRE1C variant and V-gene and J-gene trimming of TCR beta chains was found in a later genetic analysis and replicated in an independent cohort. In vitro tests confirmed that a few of the cytomegalovirus-associated TCR beta chains recognize cytomegalovirus antigens. Several of the top co-occurrence clusters appeared to be linked to parvovirus B19, influenza, CMV and Epstein-Barr virus, according to a later analysis. A further reported finding was that TCR beta sequences accurately predicted the HLA-A and HLA-B alleles for most subjects in the first cohort.

Library prep was done by the immunoSEQ multiplex PCR assay. The multiplex PCR relied on a mix of 60 forward primers for TCR Vbeta segments and 13 reverse primers for TCR Jbeta segments. The CDR3 region of rearranged TCR beta genes was amplified from genomic DNA by a multiplex PCR assay. On the Illumina HiSeq System, the amplified TCR beta libraries were sequenced as 87-base-pair reads. In the source study's methods: A later analysis tallied around 80 million unique TCR beta chains across the approximately 670 repertoires, and around 10 million of those chains were shared by two or more donors. A nearest-neighbor algorithm error-corrected the raw reads and collapsed the reads into unique sequences, merging closely related sequences to remove PCR and sequencing errors. CDR3 sequences were aligned to IMGT reference sequences to assign V, D and J gene segments. For a sequence to be retained, a match of at least six nucleotides to both a V gene segment and a J gene segment was required. Rearrangements were classified as productive when the CDR3 lacked stop codons and remained in frame with V and J, and all other rearrangements were classified as non-productive. CDR3 was defined according to IMGT convention as the region running from the second conserved V-encoded cysteine to the conserved J-encoded phenylalanine. In an earlier analysis of some 550 of the donors, sequences lacking an unambiguous match to a single V gene segment were excluded. In an earlier analysis of some 590 of the donors, V segments were called functional above 56.7% productive rearrangements and were called segregating when the between-donor standard deviation exceeded 5%. A statistical classification framework was built for diagnosing cytomegalovirus status from the catalog of TCR beta chain sequences. V and J gene assignment, in a later analysis, came from comparing TCR nucleotide sequences with IMGT/GENE-DB human TR gene sequences. In a later analysis, CDR3 sequences and most-parsimonious VDJ recombination scenarios were assigned using the TCRdist pipeline. In a later analysis, every TCR beta chain was defined by the combination of its CDR3 amino acid sequence and its V-gene family, and reads without a unique V-gene family were dropped. A later analysis removed over 500 highly shared, low-generation-probability nucleotide sequences to deal with suspected cross-contamination and a sequencing artifact. In a later analysis, a clonal expansion index for each public chain was calculated from normalized within-repertoire ranks of inferred template counts. Generation probabilities in a later analysis came from a VDJ recombination model fitted to out-of-frame rearrangements, and those results were checked against IGoR. In a later analysis, hypergeometric tests were used to score TCR-TCR, TCR-HLA and TCR-CMV co-occurrence, with a repertoire-size bias correction applied to TCR pairs. A later analysis estimated false discovery rates by permuting HLA or CMV assignments 20 times. In a later analysis, co-occurring TCRs were grouped with DBSCAN, and TCRdist sequence similarity was added when clustering was performed within HLA-allele-positive subsets. Repertoires with fewer than 30,000 or more than 120,000 public chains were left out of co-occurrence clustering, as were a handful of repertoires with anomalous nucleotide sharing. TCRdb stores this immuneACCESS table with in-frame sequences only. Part of the clones is absent; in the studies checked, under half of the shortfall reflects unresolved V genes, and no reason is known for the rest. The DNA gave D and trimming, while V, J and clone size come from that table. This sample's table lists tens of thousands of clones. 3% to 4% of the sample rests with the top ten.

The germline V gene yields MDHEN for CDR1 and SYDVKM for CDR2. The V end loses 3 bases and the J end loses 2 bases, and a stretch of 7 bases separates them. Measured from the cysteine to the phenylalanine, the CDR3 is 14 residues long. This entry keeps only the CDR3 DNA: 42 bases, framed from base 1. The cohort comprised around 690 healthy bone marrow donors. At the time of sampling, every cohort member was nominally healthy, though immune exposures that went unrecorded were likely present. The donor tested CMV seropositive and was one of the 289 seropositive cohort members. Every donor gave a peripheral blood sample, and the peripheral blood mononuclear cells from that sample were used for TCR beta sequencing. Genomic DNA extraction from the blood cell samples was performed with the Qiagen DNeasy Blood Extraction Kit. A word on this clone: Its antigen target is currently unknown.

The TCR originated in a man between 18 and 29 years old in good health and CMV-seropositive. The sequence joins TRBV28 to TRBJ1-4, with TRBD1 perhaps the D gene, on 6 matching bases. The sequencing input was PBMCs. The DNA sequence is as follows: TGTGCCAGCAGTTTCCAGGGGACTAATGAAAAACTGTTTTTT. Translated, this gives CASSFQGTNEKLFF.